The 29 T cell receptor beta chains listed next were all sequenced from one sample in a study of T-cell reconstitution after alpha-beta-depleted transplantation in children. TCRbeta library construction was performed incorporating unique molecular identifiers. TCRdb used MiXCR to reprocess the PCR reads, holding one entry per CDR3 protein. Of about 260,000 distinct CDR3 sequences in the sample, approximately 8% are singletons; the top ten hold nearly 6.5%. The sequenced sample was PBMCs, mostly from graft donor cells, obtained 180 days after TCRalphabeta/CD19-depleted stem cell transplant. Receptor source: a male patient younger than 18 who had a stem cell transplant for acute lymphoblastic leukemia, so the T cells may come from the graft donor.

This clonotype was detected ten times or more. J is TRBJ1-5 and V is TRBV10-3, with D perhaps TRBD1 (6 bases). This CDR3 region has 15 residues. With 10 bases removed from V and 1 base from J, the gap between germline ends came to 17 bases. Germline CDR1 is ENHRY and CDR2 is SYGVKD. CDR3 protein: CATPTGPLSNQPQHF. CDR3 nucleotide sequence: TGTGCCACTCCGACAGGACCCTTAAGCAATCAGCCCCAGCATTTT.

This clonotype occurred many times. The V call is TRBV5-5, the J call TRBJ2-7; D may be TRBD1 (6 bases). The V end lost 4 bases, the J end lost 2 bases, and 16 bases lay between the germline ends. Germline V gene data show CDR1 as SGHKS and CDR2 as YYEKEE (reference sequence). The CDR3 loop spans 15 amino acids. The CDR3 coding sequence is TGTGCCAGCAGCCAGTTCCGGGACATCGCCTACGAGCAGTACTTC. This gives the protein CASSQFRDIAYEQYF. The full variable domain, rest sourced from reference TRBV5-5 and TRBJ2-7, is DAGVTQSPTHLIKTRGQQVTLRCSPISGHKSVSWYQQVLGQGPQFIFQYYEKEERGRGNFPDRFSARQFPNYSSELNVNALLLGDSALYLCASSQFRDIAYEQYFGPGTRLTVT.

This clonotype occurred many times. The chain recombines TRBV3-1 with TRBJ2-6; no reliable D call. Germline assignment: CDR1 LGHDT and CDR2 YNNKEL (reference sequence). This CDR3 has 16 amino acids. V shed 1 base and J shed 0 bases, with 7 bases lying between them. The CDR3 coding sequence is TGTGCCAGCAGCCAAGGAGTTAACTCTGGGGCCAACGTCCTGACTTTC. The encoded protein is CASSQGVNSGANVLTF.

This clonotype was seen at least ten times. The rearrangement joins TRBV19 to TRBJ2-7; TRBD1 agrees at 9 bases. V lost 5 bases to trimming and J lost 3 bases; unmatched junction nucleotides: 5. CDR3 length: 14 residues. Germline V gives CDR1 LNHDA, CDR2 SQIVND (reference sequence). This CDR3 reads CASSPGTGHYEQYF. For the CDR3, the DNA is TGTGCCAGTAGTCCCGGGACAGGGCACTACGAGCAGTACTTC.

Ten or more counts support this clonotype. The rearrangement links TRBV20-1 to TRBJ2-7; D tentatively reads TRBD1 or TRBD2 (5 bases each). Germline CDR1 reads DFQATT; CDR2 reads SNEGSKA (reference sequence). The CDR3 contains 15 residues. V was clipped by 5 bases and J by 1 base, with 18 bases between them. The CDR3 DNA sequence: TGCAGTGCTCGCCCTACACCAGGGAGTTCCTACGAGCAGTACTTC. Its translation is CSARPTPGSSYEQYF.

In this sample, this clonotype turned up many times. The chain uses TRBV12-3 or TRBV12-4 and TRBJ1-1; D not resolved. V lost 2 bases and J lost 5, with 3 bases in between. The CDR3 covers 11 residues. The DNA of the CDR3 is TGTGCCAGCAGTTTAAGAACTGAAGCTTTCTTT. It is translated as CASSLRTEAFF.

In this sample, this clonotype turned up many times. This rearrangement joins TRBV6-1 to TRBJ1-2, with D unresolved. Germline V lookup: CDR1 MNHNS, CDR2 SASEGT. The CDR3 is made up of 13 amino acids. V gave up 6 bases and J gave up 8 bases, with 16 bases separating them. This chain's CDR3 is CASSPANARGYTF. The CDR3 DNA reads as TGTGCCAGCAGCCCCGCTAATGCGAGGGGCTACACCTTC.

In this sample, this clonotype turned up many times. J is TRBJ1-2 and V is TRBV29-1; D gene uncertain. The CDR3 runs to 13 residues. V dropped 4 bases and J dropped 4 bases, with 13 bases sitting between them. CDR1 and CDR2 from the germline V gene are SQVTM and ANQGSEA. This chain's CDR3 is CSVVCGRVYGYTF. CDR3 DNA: TGCAGCGTTGTTTGTGGCAGAGTCTATGGCTACACCTTC.

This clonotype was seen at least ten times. CDR3 sequence: CASSQEWGLTDTQYF. The CDR3 DNA follows: TGCGCCAGCAGCCAAGAGTGGGGGCTAACAGATACGCAGTATTTT. The chain employs TRBV4-1 and TRBJ2-3; D might be TRBD1 (6 bases). This CDR3 region has 15 residues. CDR1 MGHRA and CDR2 YSYEKL come from the germline V gene. The ends were cut back, 0 bases at V and 3 bases at J, with 10 bases in the middle.

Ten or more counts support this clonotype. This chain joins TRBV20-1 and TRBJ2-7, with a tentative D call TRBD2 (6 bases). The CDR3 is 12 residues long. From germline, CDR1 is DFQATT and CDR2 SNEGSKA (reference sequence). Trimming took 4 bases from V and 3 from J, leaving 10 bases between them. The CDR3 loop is CSATMGGYEQYF. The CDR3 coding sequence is TGCAGTGCTACGATGGGGGGCTACGAGCAGTACTTC.

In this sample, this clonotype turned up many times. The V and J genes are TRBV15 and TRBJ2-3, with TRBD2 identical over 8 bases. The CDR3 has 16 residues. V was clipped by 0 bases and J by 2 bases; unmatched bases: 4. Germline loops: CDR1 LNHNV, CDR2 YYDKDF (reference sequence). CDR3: CATSRDLAGFTDTQYF. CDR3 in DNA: TGTGCCACCAGCAGAGATCTAGCGGGTTTCACAGATACGCAGTATTTT.

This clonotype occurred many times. The CDR3 reads CASSLKGGLLLANNEQFF. The CDR3 nucleotides read TGTGCCAGCAGCTTAAAGGGTGGGCTCCTGCTAGCGAACAATGAGCAGTTCTTC. The chain combines TRBV7-6 with TRBJ2-1; D is perhaps TRBD2 (6 bases). Germline V gives CDR1 SGHVS, CDR2 FNYEAQ. The CDR3 runs to 18 residues. V shed 2 bases and J shed 5 bases, with 22 bases lying between them.

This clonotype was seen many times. The DNA of the CDR3 is TGCAGTGCTAGGGGTTCCGCCTATGGCTACACCTTC. This sequence encodes CSARGSAYGYTF. The rearrangement joins TRBV20-1 to TRBJ1-2, with D unresolved. With 3 bases removed from V and 4 bases from J, the gap between germline ends came to 9 bases. The CDR3 totals 12 residues. Germline V lookup: CDR1 DFQATT, CDR2 SNEGSKA (reference sequence).

The CDR3: CASSFARSHRQETQYF. CDR3 DNA sequence: TGTGCCAGCAGTTTCGCGCGGAGTCATCGTCAAGAGACCCAGTACTTC. This rearrangement joins TRBV12-3 or TRBV12-4 to TRBJ2-5; D remains ambiguous. The CDR3 extends over 16 amino acids. The V end was cut by 3 bases, the J end by 2 bases, with 16 bases between.

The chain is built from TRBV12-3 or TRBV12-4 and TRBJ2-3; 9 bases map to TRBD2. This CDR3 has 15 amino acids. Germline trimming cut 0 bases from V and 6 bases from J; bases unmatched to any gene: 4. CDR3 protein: CASSLARGGVDTQYF. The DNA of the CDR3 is TGTGCCAGCAGTTTAGCGCGGGGGGGGGTGGATACGCAGTATTTT.

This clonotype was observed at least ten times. As DNA, the CDR3 is TGTGCCAGCAGCCTCAACGGGCACCTCACAGATACGCAGTATTTT. The encoded protein is CASSLNGHLTDTQYF. The rearrangement links TRBV7-7 to TRBJ2-3, with D uncertain. V lost 5 bases and J lost 2, with 14 bases in between. The CDR3 contains 15 residues. Germline assignment: CDR1 SSHAT and CDR2 FNYEAQ (reference sequence). The variable domain in full, completed from reference TRBV7-7 and TRBJ2-3, reads GAGVSQSPRYKVTKRGQDVTLRCDPISSHATLYWYQQALGQGPEFLTYFNYEAQPDKSGLPSDRFSAERPEGSISTLTIQRTEQRDSAMYRCASSLNGHLTDTQYFGPGTRLTVL.

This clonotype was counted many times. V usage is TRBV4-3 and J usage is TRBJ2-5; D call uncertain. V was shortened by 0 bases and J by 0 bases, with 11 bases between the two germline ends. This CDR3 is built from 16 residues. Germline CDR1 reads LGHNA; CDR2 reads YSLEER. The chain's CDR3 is CASSQEGRSYQETQYF. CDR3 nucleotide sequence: TGCGCCAGCAGCCAAGAAGGGCGCTCCTACCAAGAGACCCAGTACTTC.

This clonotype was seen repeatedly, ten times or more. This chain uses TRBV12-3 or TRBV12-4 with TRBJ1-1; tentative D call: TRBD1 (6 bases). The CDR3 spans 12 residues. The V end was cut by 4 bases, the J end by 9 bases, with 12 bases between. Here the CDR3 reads CASSSPGAKAFF. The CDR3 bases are TGTGCCAGCAGTTCCCCAGGGGCTAAAGCTTTCTTT.

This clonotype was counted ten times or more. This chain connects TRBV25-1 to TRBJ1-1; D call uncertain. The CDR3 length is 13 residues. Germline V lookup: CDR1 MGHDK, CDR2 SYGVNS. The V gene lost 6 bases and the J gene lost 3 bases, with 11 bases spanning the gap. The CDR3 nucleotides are TGTGCCAGCAGAGCCAGGAGGGACACTGAAGCTTTCTTT. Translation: CASRARRDTEAFF.

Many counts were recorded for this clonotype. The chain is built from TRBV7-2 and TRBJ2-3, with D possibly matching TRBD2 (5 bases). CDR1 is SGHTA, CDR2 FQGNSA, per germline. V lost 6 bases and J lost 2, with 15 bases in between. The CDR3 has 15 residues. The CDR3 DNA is TGTGCCAGCAGTTATAAGCGGATTACCACAGATACGCAGTATTTT. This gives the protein CASSYKRITTDTQYF.

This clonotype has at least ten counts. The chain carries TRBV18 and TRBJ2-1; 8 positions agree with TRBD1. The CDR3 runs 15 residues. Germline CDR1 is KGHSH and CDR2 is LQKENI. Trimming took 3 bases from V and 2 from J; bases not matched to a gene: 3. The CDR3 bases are TGTGCCAGCTCACCTGAGGGACAGGCCTACAATGAGCAGTTCTTC. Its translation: CASSPEGQAYNEQFF. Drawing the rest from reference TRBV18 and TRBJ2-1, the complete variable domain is NAGVMQNPRHLVRRRGQEARLRCSPMKGHSHVYWYRQLPEEGLKFMVYLQKENIIDESGMPKERFSAEFPKEGPSILRIQQVVRGDSAAYFCASSPEGQAYNEQFFGPGTRLTVL.

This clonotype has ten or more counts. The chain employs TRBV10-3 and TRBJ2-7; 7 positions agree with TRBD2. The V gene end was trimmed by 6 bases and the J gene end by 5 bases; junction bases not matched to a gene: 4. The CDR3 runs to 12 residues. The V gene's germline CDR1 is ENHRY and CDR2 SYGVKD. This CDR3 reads CAIRASGNEQYF. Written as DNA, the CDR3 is TGTGCCATCAGAGCTAGCGGAAACGAGCAGTACTTC.

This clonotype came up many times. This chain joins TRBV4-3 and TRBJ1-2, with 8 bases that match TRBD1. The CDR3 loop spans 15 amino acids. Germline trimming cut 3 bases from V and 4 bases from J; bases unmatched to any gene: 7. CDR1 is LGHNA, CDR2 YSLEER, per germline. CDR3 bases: TGCGCCAGCAGCCAGATACAGGGGGGCGTCTATGGCTACACCTTC. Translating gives CASSQIQGGVYGYTF.

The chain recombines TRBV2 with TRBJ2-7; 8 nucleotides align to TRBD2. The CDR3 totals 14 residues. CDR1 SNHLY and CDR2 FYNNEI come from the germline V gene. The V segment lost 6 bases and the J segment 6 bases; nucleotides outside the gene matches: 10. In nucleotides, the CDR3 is TGTGCCAGCAGAAGCGGGAGACTGGAAGGCGAGCAGTACTTC. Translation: CASRSGRLEGEQYF.

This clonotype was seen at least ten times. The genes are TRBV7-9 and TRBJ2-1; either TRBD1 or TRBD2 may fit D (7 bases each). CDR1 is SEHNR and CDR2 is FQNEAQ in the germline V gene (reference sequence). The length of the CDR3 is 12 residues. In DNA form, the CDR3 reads TGTTCCTCAGGTGGGGGAGGGGGCGAGCAGTTCTTC. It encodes CSSGGGGGEQFF. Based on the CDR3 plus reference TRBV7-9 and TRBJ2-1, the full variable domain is DTGVSQNPRHKITKRGQNVTFRCDPISEHNRLYWYRQTLGQGPEFLTYFQNEAQLEKSRLLSDRFSAERPKGSFSTLEIQRTEQGDSAMYLCSSGGGGGEQFFGPGTRLTVL.

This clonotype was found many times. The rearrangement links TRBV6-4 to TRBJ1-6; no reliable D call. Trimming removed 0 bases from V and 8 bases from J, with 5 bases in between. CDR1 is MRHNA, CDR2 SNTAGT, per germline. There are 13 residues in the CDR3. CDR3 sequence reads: CASSDSIYSPLHF. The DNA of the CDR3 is TGTGCCAGCAGTGACTCGATCTATTCACCCCTCCACTTT.

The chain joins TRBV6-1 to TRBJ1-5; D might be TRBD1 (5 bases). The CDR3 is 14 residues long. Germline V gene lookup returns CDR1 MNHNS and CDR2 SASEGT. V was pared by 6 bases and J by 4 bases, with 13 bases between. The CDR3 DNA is TGTGCCAGCAGCCAGACAGTCTATAATCAGCCCCAGCATTTT. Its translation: CASSQTVYNQPQHF.

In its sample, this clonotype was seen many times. In DNA form, the CDR3 reads TGCAGCGTTGAAATCAGGGAAGGGCTGCCCCAGCATTTT. Translating gives CSVEIREGLPQHF. The chain links TRBV29-1 to TRBJ1-5, with a tentative D call TRBD1 (5 bases). Germline V gene data show CDR1 as SQVTM and CDR2 as ANQGSEA. V lost 2 bases and J 9 bases, leaving 14 bases between the germline ends. The CDR3 contains 13 residues.

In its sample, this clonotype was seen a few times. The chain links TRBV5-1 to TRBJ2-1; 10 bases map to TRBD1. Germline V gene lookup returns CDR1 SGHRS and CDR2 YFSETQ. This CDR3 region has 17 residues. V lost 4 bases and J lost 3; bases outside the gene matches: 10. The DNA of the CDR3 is TGCGCCAGCAGCCCCCCGGGGGGGGACAGGGGCTACAATGAGCAGTTCTTC. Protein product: CASSPPGGDRGYNEQFF.